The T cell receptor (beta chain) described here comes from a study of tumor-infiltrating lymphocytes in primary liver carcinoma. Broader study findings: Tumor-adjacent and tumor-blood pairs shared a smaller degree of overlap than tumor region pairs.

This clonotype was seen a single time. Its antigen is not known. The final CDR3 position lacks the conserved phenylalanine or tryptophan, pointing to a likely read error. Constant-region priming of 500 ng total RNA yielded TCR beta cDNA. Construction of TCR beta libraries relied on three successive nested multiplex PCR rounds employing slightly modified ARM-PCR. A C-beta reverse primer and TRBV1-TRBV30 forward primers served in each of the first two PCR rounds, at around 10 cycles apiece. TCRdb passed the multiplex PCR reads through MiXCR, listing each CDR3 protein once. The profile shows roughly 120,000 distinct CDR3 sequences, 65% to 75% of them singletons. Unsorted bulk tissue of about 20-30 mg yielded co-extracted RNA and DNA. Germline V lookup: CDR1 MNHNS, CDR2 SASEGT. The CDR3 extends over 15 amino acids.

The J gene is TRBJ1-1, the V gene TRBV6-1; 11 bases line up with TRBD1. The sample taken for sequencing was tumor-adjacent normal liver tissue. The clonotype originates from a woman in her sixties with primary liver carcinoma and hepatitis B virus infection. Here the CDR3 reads CTSSFLGQGAAEAFL. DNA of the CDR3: TGTACCAGCAGTTTTTTAGGACAGGGGGCTGCCGAAGCTTTCCTT.